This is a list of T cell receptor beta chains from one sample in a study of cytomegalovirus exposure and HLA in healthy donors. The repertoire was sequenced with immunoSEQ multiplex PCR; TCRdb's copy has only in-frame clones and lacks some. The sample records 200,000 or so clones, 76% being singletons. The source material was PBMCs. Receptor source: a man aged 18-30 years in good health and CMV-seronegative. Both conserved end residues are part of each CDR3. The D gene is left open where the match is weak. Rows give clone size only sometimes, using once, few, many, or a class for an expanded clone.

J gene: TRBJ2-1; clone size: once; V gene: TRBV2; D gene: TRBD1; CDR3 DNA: TGTGCCAGCAGTCCGACAGGGAAGGGTGAGCAGTTCTTC; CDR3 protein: CASSPTGKGEQFF
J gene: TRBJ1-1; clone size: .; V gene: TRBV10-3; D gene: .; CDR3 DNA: TGTGCCATCAAAAACAGGGAGGGGAACACTGAAGCTTTCTTT; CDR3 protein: CAIKNREGNTEAFF
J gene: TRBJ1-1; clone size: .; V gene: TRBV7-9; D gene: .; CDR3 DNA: TGTGCCAGCAGCTCACCCATGTCGGTGAGGGGGGAAGCTTTCTTT; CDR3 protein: CASSSPMSVRGEAFF
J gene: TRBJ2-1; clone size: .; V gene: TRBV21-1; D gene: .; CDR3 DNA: TGTGCCAGCAGCACCGGGACAGGGGAATACAATGAGCAGTTCTTC; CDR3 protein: CASSTGTGEYNEQFF
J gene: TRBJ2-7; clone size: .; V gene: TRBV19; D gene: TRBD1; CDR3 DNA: TGTGCCAGTAGCACTACCGGGACAGGGGTGAGGGAGCAGTACTTC; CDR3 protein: CASSTTGTGVREQYF
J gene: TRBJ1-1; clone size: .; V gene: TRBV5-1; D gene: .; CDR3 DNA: TGCGCCAGCAGTACTGGGGGGGGCGAAGAAGCTTTCTTT; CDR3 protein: CASSTGGGEEAFF
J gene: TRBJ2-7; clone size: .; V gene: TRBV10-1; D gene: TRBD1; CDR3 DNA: TGCGCCAGCAGCCCTCAGACAGGGGGCGAGCAGTACTTC; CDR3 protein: CASSPQTGGEQYF
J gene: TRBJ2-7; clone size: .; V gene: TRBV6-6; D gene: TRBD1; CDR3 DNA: TGTGCCAGCAGTTTGGGGGACAGGAACGAGCAGTACTTC; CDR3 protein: CASSLGDRNEQYF
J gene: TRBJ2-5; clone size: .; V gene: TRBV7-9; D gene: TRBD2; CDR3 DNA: TGTGCCAGCAGCTCAACGGGACTAGCGGGTCGGGAGACCCAGTACTTC; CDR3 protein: CASSSTGLAGRETQYF
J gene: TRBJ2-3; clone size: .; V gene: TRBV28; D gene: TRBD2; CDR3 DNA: TGTGCCAGCAGTACACACGAAGCCCGGACTAGCGGGAGCCCAGATACGCAGTATTTT; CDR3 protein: CASSTHEARTSGSPDTQYF
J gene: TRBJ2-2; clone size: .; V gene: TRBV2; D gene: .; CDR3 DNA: TGTGCCAGCAGCCTCAACACCGGGGAGCTGTTTTTT; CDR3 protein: CASSLNTGELFF
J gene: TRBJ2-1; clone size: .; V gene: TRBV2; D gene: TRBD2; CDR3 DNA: TGTGCCAGCAAGGGACTAGCGGACTCCTACAATGAGCAGTTCTTC; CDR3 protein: CASKGLADSYNEQFF
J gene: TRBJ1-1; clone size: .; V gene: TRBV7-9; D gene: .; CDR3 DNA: TGTGCCAGCAGCTTGGACAGACTGAACACTGAAGCTTTCTTT; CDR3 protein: CASSLDRLNTEAFF
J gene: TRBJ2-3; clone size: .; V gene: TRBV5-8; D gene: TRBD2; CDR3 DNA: TGTGCCAGCAGTTCTAGCGGGAGGGCCGTAGATACGCAGTATTTT; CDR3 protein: CASSSSGRAVDTQYF
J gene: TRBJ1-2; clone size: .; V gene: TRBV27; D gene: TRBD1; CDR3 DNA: TGTGCCAGCAGCGGACAGGGGAACTATGGCTACACCTTC; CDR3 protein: CASSGQGNYGYTF
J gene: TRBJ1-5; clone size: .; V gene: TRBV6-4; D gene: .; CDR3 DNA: TGTGCCAGCAGTGAACAGGGCAATCAGCCCCAGCATTTT; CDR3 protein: CASSEQGNQPQHF
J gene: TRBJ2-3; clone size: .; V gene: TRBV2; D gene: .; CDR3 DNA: TGTGCCAGCACTGGCCTGGGCACAGATACGCAGTATTTT; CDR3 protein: CASTGLGTDTQYF
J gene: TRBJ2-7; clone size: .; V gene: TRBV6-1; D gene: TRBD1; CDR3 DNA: TGTGCCAGCAGTGAAAATCCGTGGAGACAGGGAGTTTACGAGCAGTACTTC; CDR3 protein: CASSENPWRQGVYEQYF
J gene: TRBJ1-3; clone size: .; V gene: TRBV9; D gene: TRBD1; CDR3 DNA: TGTGCCAGCAGCGCCGGGGACAGGGGGGAAACCATATATTTT; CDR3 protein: CASSAGDRGETIYF
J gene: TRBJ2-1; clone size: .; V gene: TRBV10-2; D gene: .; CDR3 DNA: TGCGCCAGCAGTGAGCCTGACATAACCGAAATTGGTGAGCAGTTCTTC; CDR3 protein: CASSEPDITEIGEQFF